What follows are 14 T cell receptor beta chains derived from one specimen sequenced in a study of T-cell memory formation after mild COVID-19. TCRdb passed the 5' RACE reads through MiXCR, listing each CDR3 protein once. The sample records some 410,000 distinct CDR3 sequences, 23% being singletons. What was sequenced was PBMCs or a T cell subset sorted from them (not recorded which). These TCRs come from an adult woman who had mild COVID-19 (a few samples of this study predate the infection). Cell type and time point are not known.

V usage is TRBV27 and J usage is TRBJ2-1; D is possibly TRBD2 (6 bases). The CDR3 consists of 16 residues. Trimming pared 6 bases from V and 3 bases from J, leaving 18 bases between. Germline V CDR1 and CDR2: MNHEY, SMNVEV (reference sequence). The CDR3 region has the DNA TGTGCCAGCAGCCCCTTGGGGGGAAACTACTACAATGAGCAGTTCTTC. Translating it yields CASSPLGGNYYNEQFF.

CDR3 loop: CASSRQLDSSGENEQFF. The CDR3 bases are TGTGCCAGCAGCCGACAGTTGGATTCGTCGGGAGAGAATGAGCAGTTCTTC. The rearrangement uses TRBV14 and TRBJ2-1, with D possibly TRBD2 on 6 matching bases. The CDR3 is made up of 17 amino acids. Germline loops: CDR1 SGHDN, CDR2 FVKESK. Between the trimmed V and J ends, which lost 4 bases and 7 bases, there was a span of 23 bases.

This clonotype was detected only a few times. The rearrangement joins TRBV6-6 to TRBJ2-7, with TRBD2 matching over 8 bases. V dropped 2 bases and J dropped 3; count of bases not matched to a gene: 6. The CDR3 runs 15 residues. The germline V gene encodes CDR1 MNHNY and CDR2 SVGAGI (reference sequence). The CDR3: CASSYAAGGLYEQYF. CDR3 nucleotide sequence: TGTGCCAGCAGTTACGCGGCGGGGGGTCTCTACGAGCAGTACTTC.

The chain joins TRBV24-1 to TRBJ1-2; tentative D call: TRBD1 (6 bases). Per germline, CDR1 KGHDR and CDR2 SFDVKD. The CDR3 extends over 14 amino acids. The V end was cut by 6 bases, the J end by 0 bases, with 10 bases between. The CDR3 reads CATSQTGANYGYTF. CDR3 sequence (DNA): TGTGCCACCAGTCAGACAGGAGCTAACTATGGCTACACCTTC.

This chain connects TRBV7-9 to TRBJ1-4; D uncertain. Per the germline V gene, CDR1 is SEHNR and CDR2 is FQNEAQ (reference sequence). CDR3 length: 13 amino acids. V was cut by 3 bases and J by 2 bases, with 4 bases left in between. The CDR3 coding sequence is TGTGCCAGCAGCTTTTCGACTAATGAAAAACTGTTTTTT. It specifies CASSFSTNEKLFF. Drawing the rest from reference TRBV7-9 and TRBJ1-4, the complete variable domain is DTGVSQNPRHKITKRGQNVTFRCDPISEHNRLYWYRQTLGQGPEFLTYFQNEAQLEKSRLLSDRFSAERPKGSFSTLEIQRTEQGDSAMYLCASSFSTNEKLFFGSGTQLSVL.

The chain combines TRBV24-1 with TRBJ2-7; a weak D match, TRBD2 (5 bases). CDR3 length: 15 amino acids. Germline CDR1 reads KGHDR; CDR2 reads SFDVKD. Trimming shortened V by 4 bases and J by 2 bases, and 14 bases separated the two germline ends. The CDR3 region has the DNA TGTGCCACCAGTGACCAAAGTACGGGAACCTACGAGCAGTACTTC. This translates into CATSDQSTGTYEQYF.

On this clonotype itself: Germline is not matched at one junction end, which may reflect a read error. DNA of the CDR3: TGTGCCAGCGCCACCGGACGGGCTAGTAACGAGGTCTTC. The encoded protein is CASATGRASNEVF. The chain combines TRBV6-2 or TRBV6-3 with TRBJ2-1; D gene uncertain. The germline V gene has CDR1 MNHEY and CDR2 SVGEGT. There are 13 residues in the CDR3.

The rearrangement uses TRBV6-1 and TRBJ2-5; D unclear. The ends were cut back, 6 bases at V and 2 bases at J, with 7 bases in the middle. This CDR3 is built from 12 residues. Germline-derived CDR1 and CDR2 are MNHNS and SASEGT. CDR3 residues: CASRARQETQYF. CDR3 in DNA: TGTGCCAGCAGGGCCCGGCAAGAGACCCAGTACTTC.

For this clonotype: Germline and junction disagree at one end, which may indicate a read error. V and J are TRBV5-1 and TRBJ2-7; unclear D gene. The CDR3 runs to 12 residues. Germline CDR1 is SGHRS and CDR2 is YFSETQ. CDR3 sequence reads: CASSSYSYDQYF. CDR3 DNA sequence: TGCGCCAGCAGCTCCTACAGCTACGATCAGTACTTC.

There are a few counts of this clonotype. The chain carries TRBV7-2 and TRBJ1-2; D call uncertain. The V gene's germline CDR1 is SGHTA and CDR2 FQGNSA. This CDR3 contains 15 residues. V was pared by 6 bases and J by 1 base, with 15 bases between. This CDR3 reads CASRSPGWFNYGYTF. DNA of the CDR3: TGTGCCAGCAGGTCCCCCGGATGGTTTAACTATGGCTACACCTTC.

The chain carries TRBV29-1 and TRBJ1-1; TRBD1 agrees at 7 bases. This CDR3 has 13 amino acids. Germline V gene data show CDR1 as SQVTM and CDR2 as ANQGSEA. V gave up 1 base and J gave up 11 bases; unmatched junction bases: 10. Here the CDR3 DNA reads TGCAGCGTTGAAGGGGGTAAGGGGGCGAAGGCTTTCTTT. Translation: CSVEGGKGAKAFF.

The V and J genes are TRBV6-6 and TRBJ1-1, with D possibly being TRBD1 (6 bases). Trimming pared 2 bases from V and 1 base from J, leaving 14 bases between. The CDR3 sequence is 16 residues long. In germline, CDR1 is MNHNY, CDR2 SVGAGI (reference sequence). CDR3 sequence: CASSYGQGWGNTEAFF. CDR3 coding DNA: TGTGCCAGCAGTTACGGCCAGGGGTGGGGGAACACTGAAGCTTTCTTT.

In its sample, this clonotype was seen a few times. The V and J genes are TRBV12-3 or TRBV12-4 and TRBJ2-5; 7 bases match TRBD2. J gave up 5 bases and V 8 bases, and 8 bases lay outside the gene matches. The CDR3 contains 13 residues. In DNA, the CDR3 is TGTGCCAGCCGTCTCACTAGCGAGGAGACCCAGTACTTC. It yields the protein CASRLTSEETQYF.

In this sample, this clonotype turned up a few times. The chain has TRBV4-2 and TRBJ2-7, with 13 bases that match TRBD2. Germline trimming cut 2 bases from V and 7 bases from J; bases unmatched to any gene: 5. This CDR3 has 15 residues. CDR1 and CDR2 (germline): LGHNA, YNFKEQ. CDR3 protein: CASSQTGTSGMEQYF. CDR3 in DNA: TGTGCCAGCAGCCAAACCGGGACTAGCGGGATGGAGCAGTACTTC.